These 21 T cell receptor beta chains originate from one sample sequenced in a study of T cells in Graves' hyperthyroidism and ophthalmopathy. RNA transcripts served as the template for amplifying TCR beta CDR3 regions. The primer set for the first-round RT-PCR of the TCR CDR3 was HTBI. Each CDR3 protein gets one entry after TCRdb re-called the multiplex PCR reads with MiXCR. The table lists about 640,000 distinct CDR3 sequences, about 20% of them singletons, with 34% in the top ten. The material sequenced was blood. Receptor source: a man aged 30 to 39 with Graves' ophthalmopathy.

The J gene is TRBJ1-5, the V gene TRBV16; D may be TRBD1 (5 bases). The CDR3 has 16 amino acids. Germline V gene lookup returns CDR1 KGHSY and CDR2 FQNENV. V was cut by 2 bases and J by 3 bases, with 14 bases left in between. The DNA for the CDR3 is TGTGCCAGCAGCCAAATCGGGACTGAGGCCAATCAGCCCCAGCATTTT. Translated, it gives CASSQIGTEANQPQHF.

The gene calls are TRBV27 and TRBJ2-7, with 9 bases fitting TRBD1. V shed 8 bases, J shed 1 base, and the junction held 6 bases outside the gene matches. The CDR3 totals 14 residues. Germline lookup yields CDR1 MNHEY and CDR2 SMNVEV (reference sequence). CDR3 sequence (DNA): TGTGCCAGCCGCACACAGGGGGCGTCCTACGAGCAGTACTTC. Translated: CASRTQGASYEQYF.

V gene TRBV9 combines with J gene TRBJ2-7; TRBD2 matches at 8 bases. Germline V gene data show CDR1 as SGDLS and CDR2 as YYNGEE. The CDR3 contains 15 residues. V lost 3 bases, J lost 2 bases, and 7 bases stayed unmatched. DNA for the CDR3: TGTGCCAGCAGCGGCGGGGGGACCACGGCCTACGAGCAGTACTTC. Encoded protein: CASSGGGTTAYEQYF.

This clonotype was recorded at least ten times. This sequence joins TRBV7-2 and TRBJ2-1; TRBD2 matches at 10 bases. This CDR3 contains 15 residues. The trim removed 4 bases at V and 5 bases at J, leaving 5 bases unmatched. Germline CDR1 is SGHTA and CDR2 is FQGNSA. The CDR3 coding sequence is TGTGCCAGCAGCTCACTAGCGGGACCCGACAATGAGCAGTTCTTC. Translated: CASSSLAGPDNEQFF.

This clonotype has only a few counts. This rearrangement joins TRBV7-9 to TRBJ1-6, with unresolved D. This CDR3 is 12 amino acids long. Germline loops: CDR1 SEHNR, CDR2 FQNEAQ (reference sequence). V shed 7 bases and J shed 10 bases, with 11 bases lying between them. The CDR3 DNA reads as TGTGCCAGCACCACAAAGAGATCACCCCTCCACTTT. Amino acids: CASTTKRSPLHF.

At least ten counts were recorded for this clonotype. At one of its ends the junction is not consistent with the germline gene, which may arise from a read error. The chain is built from TRBV6-2 or TRBV6-3 and TRBJ2-7, with TRBD2 matching 12 bases. CDR1 is MNHEY and CDR2 is SVGEGT in the germline V gene. This CDR3 comprises 15 residues. DNA of the CDR3: TGCGCCAGCAGTGGGGGACTAGCGGGCTCCTACGAGCAGTACTTC. It yields the protein CASSGGLAGSYEQYF.

This clonotype has only a few counts. CDR3 residues: CSVRPRDEYGYTF. The CDR3 bases are TGCAGCGTCCGTCCCAGGGACGAGTATGGCTACACCTTC. J is TRBJ1-2 and V is TRBV29-1; a weak D match, TRBD1 (5 bases). V shed 6 bases and J shed 5 bases, with 16 bases lying between them. The CDR3 length is 13 residues. Germline V gene data show CDR1 as SQVTM and CDR2 as ANQGSEA.

This clonotype has more than one count but fewer than ten. J is TRBJ2-5 and V is TRBV5-6, with D possibly being TRBD1 (6 bases). V lost 0 bases and J 2 bases, leaving 11 bases between the germline ends. Germline loops: CDR1 SGHDT, CDR2 YYEEEE. The CDR3 totals 15 residues. CDR3 residues: CASSLGGPLQETQYF. For the CDR3, the DNA is TGTGCCAGCAGCTTGGGGGGGCCTCTTCAAGAGACCCAGTACTTC.

This clonotype has a count of ten or more. The chain couples TRBV7-9 to TRBJ1-1; D is perhaps TRBD1 (5 bases). This CDR3 comprises 13 residues. V was cut by 6 bases and J by 1 base, with 9 bases left in between. Germline V gene sequence: CDR1 SEHNR, CDR2 FQNEAQ (reference sequence). CDR3 in amino acids: CASRDRPNTEAFF. The CDR3 DNA follows: TGTGCCAGCAGAGACAGACCGAACACTGAAGCTTTCTTT.

This rearrangement joins TRBV7-6 to TRBJ2-3, with D hard to call. Germline V lookup: CDR1 SGHVS, CDR2 FNYEAQ. The CDR3 runs to 17 residues. Trimming removed 3 bases at V and 0 bases at J, with 16 bases between. In nucleotides, the CDR3 is TGTGCCAGCAGCTTTTTATTTGGCGACACTAGCACAGATACGCAGTATTTT. Protein: CASSFLFGDTSTDTQYF. The full variable domain, completed using reference TRBV7-6 and TRBJ2-3, is GAGVSQSPRYKVTKRGQDVALRCDPISGHVSLYWYRQALGQGPEFLTYFNYEAQQDKSGLPNDRFSAERPEGSISTLTIQRTEQRDSAMYRCASSFLFGDTSTDTQYFGPGTRLTVL.

This chain uses TRBV29-1 with TRBJ2-2; 9 bases fit TRBD1. This CDR3 spans 16 amino acids. Losses at the gene ends were 6 bases for V and 0 bases for J; bases not matched to a gene: 8. Germline CDR1 reads SQVTM; CDR2 reads ANQGSEA. The CDR3: CSVRVGTGPNTGELFF. CDR3 nucleotides: TGCAGCGTCAGGGTTGGGACAGGGCCGAACACCGGGGAGCTGTTTTTT.

The chain carries TRBV9 and TRBJ2-2; tentatively, D is TRBD1 or TRBD2 (5 bases each). V lost 4 bases and J 1 base, leaving 23 bases between the germline ends. Looked up from germline, CDR1 is SGDLS and CDR2 is YYNGEE. This CDR3 is built from 19 residues. CDR3 nucleotide sequence: TGTGCCAGCAGCTTCCGAGATCTCCGTGGGACCGAGAACACCGGGGAGCTGTTTTTT. Translation gives CASSFRDLRGTENTGELFF. The variable domain in full, with the rest retrieved from reference TRBV9 and TRBJ2-2, is DSGVTQTPKHLITATGQRVTLRCSPRSGDLSVYWYQQSLDQGLQFLIQYYNGEERAKGNILERFSAQQFPDLHSELNLSSLELGDSALYFCASSFRDLRGTENTGELFFGEGSRLTVL.

There are many counts of this clonotype. One end of the junction fails to match germline, which may point to a read error. The chain employs TRBV7-8 and TRBJ2-7; D gene unclear. The CDR3 extends over 13 amino acids. CDR1 is SGHVS and CDR2 is FQNEAQ in the germline V gene. The CDR3 coding sequence is TGCGCCAGCAGCTTGGACGTTTCCTACGAGCAGTACTTC. It yields the protein CASSLDVSYEQYF.

This chain links TRBV29-1 with TRBJ1-1; TRBD1 matches at 10 bases. J was trimmed by 7 bases and V by 7 bases; bases with no gene match: 9. The CDR3 is 13 amino acids. Germline V gene sequence: CDR1 SQVTM, CDR2 ANQGSEA. CDR3 DNA: TGCAGCGCCCAAGGGGGACAGGGGCGTGAAGCTTTCTTT. This codes for CSAQGGQGREAFF. Supplemented by reference TRBV29-1 and TRBJ1-1, the full variable domain reads SAVISQKPSRDICQRGTSLTIQCQVDSQVTMMFWYRQQPGQSLTLIATANQGSEATYESGFVIDKFPISRPNLTFSTLTVSNMSPEDSSIYLCSAQGGQGREAFFGQGTRLTVV.

This clonotype appeared many times. The chain carries TRBV2 and TRBJ2-5; 7 bases align to TRBD1. J gave up 2 bases and V 5 bases, and 5 bases lay outside the gene matches. The CDR3 contains 14 residues. The germline CDR1 and CDR2 sequences are SNHLY and FYNNEI. The CDR3: CASSPTTGQETQYF. The CDR3 DNA reads as TGTGCCAGCAGTCCTACGACAGGGCAAGAGACCCAGTACTTC. Full variable domain (rest looked up from reference TRBV2 and TRBJ2-5): EPEVTQTPSHQVTQMGQEVILRCVPISNHLYFYWYRQILGQKVEFLVSFYNNEISEKSEIFDDQFSVERPDGSNFTLKIRSTKLEDSAMYFCASSPTTGQETQYFGPGTRLLVL.

The chain has TRBV5-6 and TRBJ2-7; D possibly corresponds to TRBD1 (5 bases). The CDR3 has 12 amino acids. Germline CDR1 and CDR2: SGHDT and YYEEEE. V lost 3 bases, J lost 7 bases, and 11 bases lay in between. CDR3 nucleotides: TGTGCCAGCAGCTCAGACAGATTGGAGCAGTACTTC. Residues: CASSSDRLEQYF.

This clonotype has a handful of counts. The rearrangement uses TRBV3-1 and TRBJ2-7, with 10 bases lining up with TRBD2. The J segment lost 2 bases and the V segment lost 0 bases, leaving 7 bases of the junction unmatched. The CDR3 totals 17 residues. In germline, CDR1 is LGHDT, CDR2 YNNKEL (reference sequence). CDR3 sequence (DNA): TGTGCCAGCAGCCAAGATCCTAGCGGGAGTTTCACCTACGAGCAGTACTTC. This codes for CASSQDPSGSFTYEQYF.

At least ten counts were recorded for this clonotype. The chain has TRBV3-1 and TRBJ1-5, with D possibly being TRBD1 (6 bases). The V and J ends lost 0 bases and 4 bases respectively, with 7 bases between them. This CDR3 has 14 residues. In germline, CDR1 is LGHDT, CDR2 YNNKEL (reference sequence). The CDR3 DNA follows: TGTGCCAGCAGCCAAGACAGGGGTAATCAGCCCCAGCATTTT. Protein sequence: CASSQDRGNQPQHF.

V gene TRBV28 combines with J gene TRBJ2-4; D is ambiguous. CDR1 is MDHEN, CDR2 SYDVKM, per germline. V shed 1 base and J shed 5 bases, with 9 bases lying between them. The CDR3 totals 14 residues. For the CDR3, the DNA is TGTGCCAGCAGTTTATACCCGACCCAAAACATTCAGTACTTC. Protein: CASSLYPTQNIQYF.

Here the CDR3 reads CSALSPGDQPQHF. CDR3 in DNA: TGCAGTGCTCTCAGCCCCGGCGATCAGCCCCAGCATTTT. The V call is TRBV20-1, the J call TRBJ1-5; no reliable D call. The germline V gene has CDR1 DFQATT and CDR2 SNEGSKA (reference sequence). CDR3 length equals 13 residues. The germline V and J ends were trimmed by 5 bases and 5 bases, with 13 bases remaining between them.

The chain carries TRBV10-3 and TRBJ1-4; possible D gene TRBD1, 5 bases. The germline V gene encodes CDR1 ENHRY and CDR2 SYGVKD. The CDR3 loop spans 15 amino acids. Trimming took off 0 bases at V and 3 bases at J, with 8 bases between the two ends. In DNA form, the CDR3 reads TGTGCCATCAGTGAGTCGGGGGAGGCTAATGAAAAACTGTTTTTT. Translated: CAISESGEANEKLFF.